These 2 T cell receptor beta chains were sequenced from one sample in a study of PD-L1 blockade in urothelial cancer. Using immunoSEQ multiplex PCR, the repertoire was profiled, and TCRdb retains in-frame clones only, with some absent. Of about 120,000 clones listed, 75% to 95% are singletons. Regarding time point: peripheral blood 6 weeks after treatment start. The sample was PBMCs, taken around atezolizumab (anti-PD-L1) treatment. The source of these receptors is a man in his sixties with urothelial cancer.

The chain uses TRBV6-1 and TRBJ1-3; D may be TRBD1 (6 bases). CDR1 MNHNS and CDR2 SASEGT come from the germline V gene. V lost 2 bases to trimming and J lost 2 bases, with 13 bases between them. The CDR3 totals 16 residues. The CDR3 coding sequence is TGTGCCAGCAGTGAACAGGGGCAGGGGCCTGGAAACACCATATATTTT. Encoded protein: CASSEQGQGPGNTIYF.

The chain joins TRBV2 to TRBJ1-2, with TRBD1 matching over 7 bases. The CDR3 sequence is 14 residues long. V lost 6 bases, J lost 7 bases, and 11 bases stayed unmatched. The germline CDR1 and CDR2 sequences are SNHLY and FYNNEI. The CDR3, as DNA: TGTGCCAGCAGGGTTGGACAGGCAGACTCTGGCTACACCTTC. It encodes CASRVGQADSGYTF. Complete variable domain (other parts from reference TRBV2 and TRBJ1-2): EPEVTQTPSHQVTQMGQEVILRCVPISNHLYFYWYRQILGQKVEFLVSFYNNEISEKSEIFDDQFSVERPDGSNFTLKIRSTKLEDSAMYFCASRVGQADSGYTFGSGTRLTVV.